The entry below describes one T cell receptor beta chain. Its antigen is still unknown. No per-base quality is available; no much larger clone lies one base away. The collaborating institutions used their own protocols to collect whole blood in K2EDTA tubes. For TCRbeta analysis, collaborators shipped samples in one of three forms: frozen whole blood, isolated PBMCs, or DNA extracted from either of those sample types. This entry comes from a study of blood T cell repertoires in COVID-19 (dated by TCRdb to 2019 to 2021). As for the study more broadly: The collaborator samples originated in the United States, Italy and Spain and spanned the acute and convalescent phases of COVID-19. The sample metadata nearly always contained a de-identified subject ID, COVID-19 status, age in years and sex. A freely available public database, intended as a resource for researchers studying the immune response to SARS-CoV-2, is where the repertoires were released. The prospective study material was composed of cDNA or gDNA derived from T cells, B-cell-depleted T cells, or PBMCs. Subjects who had been exposed to COVID-19, were actively infected with it, or had recovered from it provided the deeply sampled blood TCRbeta repertoires that made up the dataset. HLA class I and class II types, where available, came from metadata supplied by the sample provider rather than from assay-based typing. The samples were drawn from the first 160 participants of the ongoing ImmuneRACE study and from 1,254 subjects provided by 6 global collaborators. What the study reported, not specific to this receptor: How much clinical and demographic metadata was included differed by source and by participant, and the metadata was provided uncurated.

TCRbeta CDR3 regions were amplified from genomic DNA using the immunoSEQ Assay, a bias-controlled multiplex PCR. In the paper's pipeline: Nucleated cell counts per sample were estimated from amplification of reference gene primers within the assay. Sequence reads were collapsed and filtered to measure the absolute abundance of every unique TCRbeta CDR3 rearrangement. Productive Simpson clonality was computed per sample as the square root of Simpson's diversity index over productive rearrangements. TCRdb took this table from immuneACCESS and kept in-frame rearrangements with V and J called. Such tables lack part of the clones; where checked against another copy, unresolved V genes explain under half of the gap, and the rest is unexplained. From that table come the V and J calls and clone size; the DNA was used to work out D and trimming. Present in this sample are 200,000 to 250,000 clones, about nine tenths of which were seen just once. Together, the top ten hold 2.5% to 3.5% of the sample.

The junction carries 14 bases between V and J, which are trimmed by 1 base and 7 bases respectively. The CDR3 spans 15 residues, from the cysteine through the phenylalanine. Left in the record is the CDR3 DNA by itself, 45 bases read in frame from the first base. The germline V gene yields SGHAT for CDR1 and FQNNGV for CDR2. The clonotype was recovered from a woman aged 55-69 years with acute or convalescent COVID-19. The V and J segments used are TRBV11-2 and TRBJ2-1, and TRBD2 may be the D gene, going by 6 matching bases. Sequencing was done on a sample of peripheral blood. The CDR3 region has the sequence CASSLGGTFKNEQFF. The sequenced DNA is TGTGCCAGCAGCTTAGGCGGGACTTTTAAGAATGAGCAGTTCTTC.